This T cell receptor beta chain was profiled in a study of T cell repertoires in cytomegalovirus infection (dated by TCRdb to the late 2010s). General notes on the study: The peptide stimulations were aimed at well-studied HLA-B-restricted epitopes as well as recently identified HLA-C-restricted CMV epitopes, whose presentation resists viral immunomodulation. The HLA type of each donor mattered for the analysis, because public TCR beta signatures pointed to carriage of CMV infection along with the matching HLA type.

The germline V gene (reference sequence) sets CDR1 to MNHEY and CDR2 to SMNVEV. The CDR3 numbers 14 residues from cysteine through phenylalanine. Solely the CDR3 DNA is kept, with 42 bases framed from the first base. The trim is 8 bases for V and 3 bases for J, with a gap of 14 bases between the germline ends. Points the paper makes about the study in general: Cumulative frequency of public TCR beta family members discriminated carriers of CMV infection plus the relevant HLA type in this cohort and an independent approximately 360-donor cohort. The ex vivo response was dominated by HLA-C-restricted CMV-specific TCR beta clonotypes, which also provided the single most frequent clonotype in two of eight donors.

Sequencer: Illumina HiSeq 1500. TCRdb cleaned the public reads at Q25 with fastp, built clones with MiXCR and kept in-frame beta chains. Every entry covers one CDR3 protein and lists the most common genes and DNA from its rows. This sample has approximately 590,000 distinct CDR3 sequences in its table, and 40% of those were observed once. 48% of the sample is held by the ten biggest clonotypes. Only a few counts were recorded for this clonotype. Its target antigen remains unknown. No much larger clone is present one base from it, and per-base qualities are unavailable. Interpreted using the paper, the treatment or condition label stands for: in vitro stimulation with specific CMV peptide epitopes to enrich CMV-specific T cells.

Recombination joined TRBV27 with TRBJ1-3; the D gene assignment is ambiguous. This clonotype was obtained from a human donor in good health (CMV status not recorded). Some clones in this sample may be carry-over from other donors' samples. Source: cultured PBMCs, taken from culture after CMV antigen stimulation. The CDR3 region: CASGNHPGGNTIYF. Here is the DNA: TGTGCCAGCGGCAACCACCCGGGTGGAAACACCATATATTTT.